This T cell receptor beta chain derives from a study of blood T cell repertoires in COVID-19. Study in general: Nucleic acid was either cDNA or gDNA, and it came from T cells, B-cell-depleted T cells, or PBMCs.

With 6 bases removed from V and 8 bases from J, the gap between germline ends came to 19 bases. Germline assignment: CDR1 SQVTM and CDR2 ANQGSEA. The CDR3 spans 13 residues. Generated by immunoSEQ multiplex PCR, the TCRdb table keeps only in-frame clones and is missing some. The sample comprises around 250,000 clones, roughly 90% of which are singletons, and 3% rests with the top ten. V and J are TRBV29-1 and TRBJ1-2; possibly TRBD1 for D (6 bases). The sequenced sample was peripheral blood. The sequence derives from a woman aged 25-40 years with active or convalescent COVID-19. The CDR3 nucleotides are TGCAGCGTACCAGCAGGGGACGTCTTGGGCTACACCTTC. Its protein product is CSVPAGDVLGYTF.